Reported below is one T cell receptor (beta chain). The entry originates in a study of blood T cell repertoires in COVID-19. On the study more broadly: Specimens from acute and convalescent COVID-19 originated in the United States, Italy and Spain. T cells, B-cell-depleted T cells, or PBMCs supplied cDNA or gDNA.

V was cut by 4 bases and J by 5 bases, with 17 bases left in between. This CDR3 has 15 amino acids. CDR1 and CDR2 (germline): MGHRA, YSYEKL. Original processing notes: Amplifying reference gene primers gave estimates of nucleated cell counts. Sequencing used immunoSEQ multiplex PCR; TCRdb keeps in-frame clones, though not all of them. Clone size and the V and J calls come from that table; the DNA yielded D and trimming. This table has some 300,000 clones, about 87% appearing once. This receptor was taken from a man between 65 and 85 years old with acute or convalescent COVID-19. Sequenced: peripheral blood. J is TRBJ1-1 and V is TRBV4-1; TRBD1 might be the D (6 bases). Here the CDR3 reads CASSLRRGGGTEAFF. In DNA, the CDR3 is TGCGCCAGCAGCCTGCGTAGGGGGGGAGGGACTGAAGCTTTCTTT.